This T cell receptor beta chain was sequenced in a study of cytomegalovirus exposure and HLA in healthy donors. Study observations and caveats: Researchers catalogued 150 or so TCR beta chains as cytomegalovirus-associated.

The CDR3 covers 17 residues. Germline values: CDR1 SGHTA, CDR2 FQGNSA. V was pared by 5 bases and J by 3 bases, with 8 bases of the junction left unmatched. This clone was observed a few times. The antigen remains undetermined. The PCR contained 60 Vbeta and 13 Jbeta primers. TCRdb keeps only in-frame clones here, not all; method: immunoSEQ multiplex PCR. The repertoire consists of about 120,000 clones, with 80% to 90% occurring once and the leading ten covering about 3.5%. The sequence came from a woman in her forties in good health and CMV-seropositive. The chain joins TRBV7-2 to TRBJ2-7; 15 positions agree with TRBD2. Specimen: PBMCs. DNA for the CDR3: TGTGCCAGCAGCAAGACGGGACTAGCGGGAGGACTCTACGAGCAGTACTTC. Encoded protein: CASSKTGLAGGLYEQYF.